Listed below are T cell receptor beta chains from one sample, sequenced in a study of cytomegalovirus exposure and HLA in healthy donors. Data came from immunoSEQ multiplex PCR; TCRdb stores just in-frame clones and leaves some out. This sample has about 50,000 clones, with 81% found just once. Sequencing was carried out using PBMCs. These receptors were obtained from a boy aged 10-17 years in good health and CMV-seropositive. The CDR3 runs from the conserved cysteine through the conserved F or W. A D gene is named only where the DNA matches it firmly. For some rows the clone size is stated as once, few or many, or as a class when expanded; others skip it.

TRBJ1-5,TRBV5-6,NA,NA,TGTGCCAGCAGCTCCGGAGTCCACCCCCAGCATTTT,CASSSGVHPQHF
TRBJ2-7,TRBV5-4,TRBD2,NA,TGTGCCAGCAGCTTCGCGGGGGGGCCTGTTGGCGAGCAGTACTTC,CASSFAGGPVGEQYF
TRBJ2-2,TRBV9,NA,NA,TGTGCCAGCAGCGTATTCCATTCCGGGGAGCTGTTTTTT,CASSVFHSGELFF
TRBJ1-4,TRBV4-2,NA,NA,TGTGCCAGCAGCCAAGATAACCCTAGAGCATCTGCTAGGGAAAAACTGTTTTTT,CASSQDNPRASAREKLFF
TRBJ2-3,TRBV6-1,TRBD1,NA,TGTGCCAGCTCAAGGGGGCAGGCAGATACGCAGTATTTT,CASSRGQADTQYF
TRBJ2-3,TRBV10-3,NA,NA,TGTGCCATCAGTGGATTAGACAGGCCCACAGATACGCAGTATTTT,CAISGLDRPTDTQYF
TRBJ2-5,TRBV14,TRBD2,NA,TGTGCCAGCAGCCAAGGTTGGACTAGCGGGCAAGAGACCCAGTACTTC,CASSQGWTSGQETQYF
TRBJ1-2,TRBV7-9,NA,NA,TGTGCCAGCAGCTTGCTCCGGGACATAACCTTC,CASSLLRDITF
TRBJ1-1,TRBV4-1,NA,few,TGCGCCAGCAGCCTGGCAGGATCGGCTGAAGCTTTCTTT,CASSLAGSAEAFF
TRBJ1-5,TRBV12-1,NA,NA,TGTGCCAGCAGCCATTCTCCCCGGGGTCAGCCCCAGCATTTT,CASSHSPRGQPQHF
TRBJ2-5,TRBV7-9,NA,NA,TGTGCCAGCAGCATCCCAGATCGCGACAGGACCCAGTACTTC,CASSIPDRDRTQYF
TRBJ1-1,TRBV27,NA,once,TGTGCCAGCAGTTTATCGAACGGGGAAGCTTTCTTT,CASSLSNGEAFF
TRBJ1-1,TRBV6-6,NA,NA,TGTGCCAGCACGGAAATCCACGGGACTGAAGCTTTCTTT,CASTEIHGTEAFF
TRBJ1-2,TRBV18,NA,NA,TGTGCCAGCTCACCTAGGACTTCGGATGGCTACACCTTC,CASSPRTSDGYTF
TRBJ2-1,TRBV6-6,NA,NA,TGTGCCAGCAGTTACTCGCCATTGAGAGGGAACAATGAGCAGTTCTTC,CASSYSPLRGNNEQFF
TRBJ1-2,TRBV16,NA,NA,TGTGCCAGCAGCCGAAGAGTCCAAGAGGGCTACACCTTC,CASSRRVQEGYTF
TRBJ2-3,TRBV7-2,NA,once,TGTGCCAGCAGCTTTGGGGGCCTGGGCACAGATACGCAGTATTTT,CASSFGGLGTDTQYF
TRBJ1-5,TRBV6-5,NA,NA,TGTGCCAGCAAGTCCGACATTAGCAATCAGCCCCAGCATTTT,CASKSDISNQPQHF
TRBJ2-7,TRBV5-6,NA,NA,TGTGCCAGCAGCTTGGTGGTTAGTCGTCACGAGCAGTACTTC,CASSLVVSRHEQYF
TRBJ1-1,TRBV27,NA,NA,TGTGCCAGCGGAGCGGGCAACCTATACACTGAAGCTTTCTTT,CASGAGNLYTEAFF
TRBJ2-1,TRBV7-8,NA,NA,TGTGCCAGCATTGTTACGGGAGACTCCTACAATGAGCAGTTCTTC,CASIVTGDSYNEQFF
TRBJ2-7,TRBV15,NA,NA,TGTGCCACCAGCAGAGTTGAGAGCTCCTACGAGCAGTACTTC,CATSRVESSYEQYF
TRBJ1-1,TRBV7-6,TRBD1,NA,TGTGCCAGCAGCCCCGGACAGGTAACTGAAGCTTTCTTT,CASSPGQVTEAFF
TRBJ1-6,TRBV11-2,NA,NA,TGTGCCAGCAGCTTAGTAGGATCGGGTTCACCCCTCCACTTT,CASSLVGSGSPLHF
TRBJ2-3,TRBV5-5,NA,NA,TGTGCCAGCAGCTTGGCCTGGGGGGGCACAGATACGCAGTATTTT,CASSLAWGGTDTQYF
TRBJ1-4,TRBV19,NA,NA,TGTGCCAGTAATGTGGACTTATTTACAACTAATGAAAAACTGTTTTTT,CASNVDLFTTNEKLFF
TRBJ2-5,TRBV29-1,TRBD1,NA,TGCAGCGGAACAGGGGGCGAGGAGACCCAGTACTTC,CSGTGGEETQYF
TRBJ2-5,TRBV15,TRBD1,NA,TGTGCCACCGCAAGACAGGGGGGTAGAGAGACCCAGTACTTC,CATARQGGRETQYF